Shown below are 19 T cell receptor beta chains from a single sample sequenced in a study of shared T cell receptors in the human thymus. Produced via immunoSEQ multiplex PCR; TCRdb's table is partial and in-frame only. The sample consists of roughly 660,000 clones, roughly 90% of them appearing once. These data also formed part of another study, on human thymus T cells.

Sequencing was done on a sample of thymocytes. All receptors come from a boy younger than two with a congenital heart defect.

The J gene is TRBJ1-4, the V gene TRBV27; D is undetermined. Trimming removed 0 bases at V and 3 bases at J, with 14 bases between. The CDR3 spans 17 residues. Looked up from germline, CDR1 is MNHEY and CDR2 is SMNVEV (reference sequence). This CDR3 reads CASSLSPREHPNEKLFF. The CDR3 DNA is TGTGCCAGCAGTTTATCCCCTCGAGAGCACCCTAATGAAAAACTGTTTTTT.

This clone was seen once. The chain combines TRBV7-9 with TRBJ2-5, with TRBD2 as a possible D gene (5 bases). CDR1 is SEHNR, CDR2 FQNEAQ, per germline (reference sequence). The CDR3 contains 14 residues. V lost 1 base, J lost 5 bases, and 11 bases lay in between. The CDR3 nucleotides read TGTGCCAGCAGCTTAGATGGCCCGGGGGAGACCCAGTACTTC. This codes for CASSLDGPGETQYF.

V usage is TRBV15 and J usage is TRBJ1-4, with 9 bases that match TRBD1. This CDR3 is built from 17 residues. Germline V gene data show CDR1 as LNHNV and CDR2 as YYDKDF (reference sequence). Trimming removed 5 bases from V and 8 bases from J; junction bases left unmatched: 15. DNA of the CDR3: TGTGCCACCAGCTCGGACAGGGGTCCCGCAATGGACGAAAAACTGTTTTTT. Protein product: CATSSDRGPAMDEKLFF.

The chain uses TRBV5-4 and TRBJ2-3; possibly TRBD2 for D (6 bases). CDR1 SGHNT and CDR2 YYREEE come from the germline V gene (reference sequence). The CDR3 is made up of 14 amino acids. V lost 4 bases to trimming and J lost 2 bases, with 11 bases between them. CDR3 sequence (DNA): TGTGCCAGCAGCCTAGTAGCGGACACAGATACGCAGTATTTT. It encodes CASSLVADTDTQYF.

This sequence joins TRBV11-2 and TRBJ1-2; 7 positions agree with TRBD1. Germline V CDR1 and CDR2: SGHAT, FQNNGV. Trimming cost V 4 bases and J 6 bases; bases outside gene matches: 11. The CDR3 has 15 residues. Written as DNA, the CDR3 is TGTGCCAGCAGCTCTCGTCCAGGGGGAAGGGATGGCTACACCTTC. Translating it yields CASSSRPGGRDGYTF.

The V call is TRBV4-1, the J call TRBJ1-4; 7 bases are a match to TRBD1. The CDR3 sequence is 16 residues long. V gave up 1 base and J gave up 1 base; unmatched junction bases: 3. Germline assignment: CDR1 MGHRA and CDR2 YSYEKL. The CDR3 sequence: CASSQVQGLTNEKLFF. For the CDR3, the DNA is TGCGCCAGCAGCCAAGTACAGGGGTTAACTAATGAAAAACTGTTTTTT.

In nucleotides, the CDR3 is TGTGCCTGGAGTGGCCGGGAGGCCGCCTACAATGAGCAGTTCTTC. Amino acid sequence: CAWSGREAAYNEQFF. This chain connects TRBV30 to TRBJ2-1; 7 nucleotides match TRBD2. Per germline, CDR1 GTSNPN and CDR2 SVGIG (reference sequence). CDR3 length equals 15 residues. V lost 1 base, J lost 2 bases, and 5 bases stayed unmatched.

The genes are TRBV2 and TRBJ2-3, with 9 bases aligning to TRBD2. Germline CDR1 and CDR2: SNHLY and FYNNEI. The CDR3 sequence is 14 residues long. Trimming removed 11 bases from V and 0 bases from J; junction bases left unmatched: 6. The CDR3 reads CAQTSGGSTDTQYF. The CDR3 nucleotides read TGTGCCCAGACTAGCGGAGGAAGCACAGATACGCAGTATTTT.

The CDR3 coding sequence is TGTGCCAGCAGTGAAGGGCACCAACGCCCCCGCCAAGCGGTGAAATCCCACAATGAGCAGTTCTTC. Translated, it gives CASSEGHQRPRQAVKSHNEQFF. The chain couples TRBV2 to TRBJ2-1; D is possibly TRBD2 (5 bases). Trimming took off 1 base at V and 5 bases at J, with 33 bases between the two ends. The CDR3 sequence is 22 residues long. Germline CDR1 SNHLY, CDR2 FYNNEI.

The chain is built from TRBV14 and TRBJ1-1; unclear D gene. The CDR3 is 12 amino acids. Trimming pared 4 bases from V and 0 bases from J, leaving 3 bases between. Germline-derived CDR1 and CDR2 are SGHDN and FVKESK. CDR3 region: CASSLLNTEAFF. CDR3 in DNA: TGTGCCAGCAGCCTCTTGAACACTGAAGCTTTCTTT.

This rearrangement joins TRBV12-5 to TRBJ2-7; 12 bases match TRBD2. The CDR3 loop spans 17 amino acids. Germline V gives CDR1 LGHNT, CDR2 FRNRAP. The junction had 11 bases not matched to a gene; V was cut back by 2 bases and J by 6 bases. This CDR3 reads CASGLTPRLAGVGEQYF. The DNA of the CDR3 is TGTGCTAGTGGTTTGACCCCGAGACTAGCGGGAGTAGGCGAGCAGTACTTC.

V gene TRBV5-1 combines with J gene TRBJ1-2; D might be TRBD1 (5 bases). Germline V gene lookup returns CDR1 SGHRS and CDR2 YFSETQ. This CDR3 has 16 amino acids. With 5 bases removed from V and 1 base from J, the gap between germline ends came to 18 bases. CDR3 in DNA: TGCGCCAGCAGTTCCAAGCAGGGAAAACTTAACTATGGCTACACCTTC. Translated: CASSSKQGKLNYGYTF.

The chain carries TRBV13 and TRBJ2-7; D might be TRBD2 (5 bases). CDR3 size: 12 residues. V lost 5 bases, J lost 6 bases, and 11 bases lay in between. Germline-derived CDR1 and CDR2 are PRHDT and FYEKMQ (reference sequence). CDR3 bases: TGTGCCAGCAGCCCAGCACGGGGCGAGCAGTACTTC. Translation gives CASSPARGEQYF.

The chain combines TRBV4-3 with TRBJ2-2, with D maybe TRBD2 (5 bases). Deletions cut 2 bases from V and 1 base from J, with 8 bases between. CDR1 is LGHNA, CDR2 YSLEER, per germline. This CDR3 spans 15 amino acids. The CDR3 DNA sequence: TGCGCCAGCAGCCAAATAAGCGGGAACACCGGGGAGCTGTTTTTT. It translates to CASSQISGNTGELFF.

The chain is built from TRBV4-1 and TRBJ2-1; no reliable D call. The CDR3 extends over 16 amino acids. The V and J ends lost 2 bases and 0 bases respectively, with 11 bases between them. Germline V gene lookup returns CDR1 MGHRA and CDR2 YSYEKL. Here the CDR3 reads CASSQPEVSSYNEQFF. CDR3 nucleotide sequence: TGCGCCAGCAGCCAACCCGAGGTTAGCTCCTACAATGAGCAGTTCTTC.

The CDR3 coding sequence is TGTGCCAGCAGCGTAGGGTATACGACTAGCGGGAGAGCCTACAATGAGCAGTTCTTC. Its translation: CASSVGYTTSGRAYNEQFF. The V call is TRBV9, the J call TRBJ2-1; TRBD2 aligns across 12 bases. Per germline, CDR1 SGDLS and CDR2 YYNGEE. Trimming took 0 bases from V and 2 from J; bases not matched to a gene: 9. This CDR3 comprises 19 residues.

V and J are TRBV25-1 and TRBJ2-5; possibly TRBD2 for D (5 bases). The V gene lost 4 bases and the J gene lost 11 bases, with 26 bases spanning the gap. The V gene's germline CDR1 is MGHDK and CDR2 SYGVNS. The CDR3 has 16 amino acids. As DNA, the CDR3 is TGTGCCAGCAGTGCTAAAGGGAGCCCTTCTCCTCATGGGCAGTACTTC. Its translation is CASSAKGSPSPHGQYF.

This clone was found once. The V call is TRBV5-4, the J call TRBJ2-1; 12 nucleotides line up with TRBD2. From germline, CDR1 is SGHNT and CDR2 YYREEE (reference sequence). The CDR3 sequence is 17 residues long. Trimming removed 3 bases from V and 7 bases from J; junction bases left unmatched: 11. DNA of the CDR3: TGTGCCAGCAGCTCGCTAGCGGGAGGGGATGCTCGGAATGAGCAGTTCTTC. Amino acid sequence: CASSSLAGGDARNEQFF.

V gene TRBV7-2 combines with J gene TRBJ2-1; 7 nucleotides line up with TRBD1. Germline lookup yields CDR1 SGHTA and CDR2 FQGNSA. The CDR3 runs 17 residues. V dropped 6 bases and J dropped 6; count of bases not matched to a gene: 17. Written as DNA, the CDR3 is TGTGCCAGCAGTTCGAAAAGGGACAGCATAAGGGGCAATGAGCAGTTCTTC. Its protein product is CASSSKRDSIRGNEQFF.